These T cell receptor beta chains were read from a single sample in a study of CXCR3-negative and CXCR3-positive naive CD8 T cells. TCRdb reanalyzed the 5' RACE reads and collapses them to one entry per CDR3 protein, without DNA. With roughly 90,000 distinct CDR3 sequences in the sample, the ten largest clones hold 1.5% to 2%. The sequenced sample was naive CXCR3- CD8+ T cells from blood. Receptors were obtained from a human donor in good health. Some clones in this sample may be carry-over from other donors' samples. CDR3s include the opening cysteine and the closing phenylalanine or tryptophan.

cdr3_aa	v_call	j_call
CAISDPKGTGELFF	TRBV10-3	TRBJ2-2
CASSAVPDSYNEQFF	TRBV18	TRBJ2-1
CANTYPLHYEQYF	TRBV6-6	TRBJ2-7
CSARPQDYYEQYF	TRBV20-1	TRBJ2-7
CASSLAANTEAFF	TRBV7-6	TRBJ1-1
CASSVGTSGVNIQYF	TRBV7-9	TRBJ2-4
CASSWTSGRSNEQFF	TRBV28	TRBJ2-1
CASSSNSGPYNEQFF	TRBV7-2	TRBJ2-1
CASGPHGEQYF	TRBV7-9	TRBJ2-7
CASSPSQRTVVFGSYEQYF	TRBV28	TRBJ2-7
CASSFAGLQETQYF	TRBV27	TRBJ2-5
CASSLIWGDEQFF	TRBV7-9	TRBJ2-1
CASSLDGRSSYNEQFF	TRBV11-2	TRBJ2-1
CASSLRLADPTDTQYF	TRBV11-2	TRBJ2-3
CASSLVVTDTQYF	TRBV12-3/TRBV12-4	TRBJ2-3
CASSLRTGMNTEAFF	TRBV7-9	TRBJ1-1
CASSPMPGTGGEQYF	TRBV14	TRBJ2-7
CASALYSGVLYNEQFF	TRBV5-1	TRBJ2-1
CASSLYPASKDTDTQYF	TRBV12-3/TRBV12-4	TRBJ2-3
CASSLEPDLNTEAFF	TRBV7-9	TRBJ1-1
CSAAPRDRGAYGYTF	TRBV29-1	TRBJ1-2
CSASSTAGRGDTQYF	TRBV20-1	TRBJ2-3
CSDRGSRAEAFF	TRBV29-1	TRBJ1-1